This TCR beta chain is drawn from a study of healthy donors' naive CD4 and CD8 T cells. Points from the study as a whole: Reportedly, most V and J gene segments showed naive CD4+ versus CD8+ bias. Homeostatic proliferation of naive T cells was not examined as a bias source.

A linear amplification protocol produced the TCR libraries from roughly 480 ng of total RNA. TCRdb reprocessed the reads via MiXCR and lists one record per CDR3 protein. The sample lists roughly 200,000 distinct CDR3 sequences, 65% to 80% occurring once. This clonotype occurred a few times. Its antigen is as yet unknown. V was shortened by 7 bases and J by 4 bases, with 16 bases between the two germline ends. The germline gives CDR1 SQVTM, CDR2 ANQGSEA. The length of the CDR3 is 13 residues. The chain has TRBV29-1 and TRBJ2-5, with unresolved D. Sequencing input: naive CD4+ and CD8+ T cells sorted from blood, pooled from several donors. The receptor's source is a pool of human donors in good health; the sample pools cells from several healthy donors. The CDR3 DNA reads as TGCAGCGCTGGCGCTTTGAATGGAGAGACCCAGTACTTC. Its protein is CSAGALNGETQYF.